These 6 T cell receptor beta chains were sequenced from one sample in a study of technical replicates of blood from a handful of donors. The data were produced by immunoSEQ multiplex PCR, yet TCRdb's version contains in-frame clones alone and is incomplete. The table shows about 93,000 clones, with roughly 96% occurring only once. Material for sequencing was T cells isolated from PBMCs. The receptor source for this set is a human donor in good health.

The V and J genes are TRBV25-1 and TRBJ2-7, with D possibly being TRBD1 (6 bases). Trimming took off 1 base at V and 3 bases at J, with 10 bases between the two ends. The CDR3 runs 14 residues. Germline assignment: CDR1 MGHDK and CDR2 SYGVNS. The CDR3, as DNA: TGTGCCAGCAGTGAATGGGGGCAGGGCTACGAGCAGTACTTC. Residues: CASSEWGQGYEQYF.

V gene TRBV5-1 combines with J gene TRBJ2-5, with 8 nucleotides matching TRBD2. The CDR3 spans 16 residues. V lost 0 bases, J lost 5 bases, and 9 bases stayed unmatched. Germline V gives CDR1 SGHRS, CDR2 YFSETQ. CDR3: CASSLVGTRSSETQYF. The CDR3 DNA is TGCGCCAGCAGCTTGGTTGGGACTAGAAGTTCGGAGACCCAGTACTTC.

This clone was seen only once. The chain uses TRBV29-1 and TRBJ2-5; D not certain. Germline V lookup: CDR1 SQVTM, CDR2 ANQGSEA. V was trimmed by 7 bases and J by 1 base, leaving 13 bases between them. This CDR3 is built from 13 residues. The CDR3, as DNA: TGCAGCGCCATGAGCCGGGTCCAAGAGACCCAGTACTTC. This encodes CSAMSRVQETQYF.

DNA for the CDR3: TGTGCCAGCAGTCTCGGGACCGGGGAGCTGTTTTTT. It translates to CASSLGTGELFF. This chain joins TRBV28 and TRBJ2-2; D call uncertain. Germline V gene data show CDR1 as MDHEN and CDR2 as SYDVKM. The CDR3 has 12 residues. Trimming left V 5 bases short and J 5 bases short, with 6 bases between.

This rearrangement joins TRBV2 to TRBJ2-2, with 11 bases that match TRBD1. The CDR3 sequence is 15 residues long. V lost 4 bases and J lost 7; bases outside the gene matches: 5. The germline V gene encodes CDR1 SNHLY and CDR2 FYNNEI. The CDR3: CASSGWDRGDGELFF. Written as DNA, the CDR3 is TGTGCCAGCAGTGGTTGGGACAGGGGGGACGGGGAGCTGTTTTTT.

In nucleotides, the CDR3 is TGTGCCAGCAGTCCACCTCAGGCCCGCAATCAGCCCCAGCATTTT. Translated: CASSPPQARNQPQHF. The chain combines TRBV6-6 with TRBJ1-5; D gene ambiguous. The CDR3 contains 15 residues. V shed 5 bases and J shed 2 bases, with 13 bases lying between them. Germline V lookup: CDR1 MNHNY, CDR2 SVGAGI (reference sequence).